This T cell receptor beta chain was sequenced in a study of identical twins (dated by TCRdb to 2016 to 2017). The study in broad terms: TCR alpha and beta repertoires from monozygotic twins, unrelated adults of various ages and cord blood were deep-sequenced to test whether fetal clonotypes persist. To rule out contamination, replicate twin experiments were performed at different times with different library preparation protocols. What the research found in general, with its limitations: Fewer insertions were carried by abundant cord blood beta clonotypes; a weaker similar trend was observed in young adult naive repertoires, while no such trend was observed in memory repertoires. Because the same donors could not be followed over many years, the conclusions depended on cross-sectional statistical analysis. In monozygotic twins, recombination models systematically underestimated out-of-frame TCR alpha sharing, but the models matched the sharing seen between unrelated individuals. The excess sharing between twins in beta out-of-frame sequences was weaker because fewer shared sequences reduced the signal-to-noise ratio. Invariant T cells such as MAIT and iNKT could partly confound zero-insertion analyses, though diverse VJ usage argued against this for most clonotypes. Compared with coincidental sharing between unrelated individuals, out-of-frame TCR alpha sequences shared between twins had an excess of sequences with low generation probability.

All donors were healthy Caucasians. Three pairs of female monozygotic twins, all aged roughly 18 to 30 years, made up the twin cohort. Positive isolation kits from Invitrogen were used to isolate the CD4+ and CD8+ T cell populations. From V the trimming removes 4 bases and from J it removes 11 bases, while the gene matches leave 9 bases of the junction unaccounted for. CDR1 and CDR2 (SGDLS, YYNGEE) derive from the germline V gene. From the cysteine up to the phenylalanine, the CDR3 has a length of 14 residues. The entry retains the CDR3 DNA only, 42 bases that are in frame from base 1. Library prep was done by 5' RACE. TCRdb shows the sequencer as Illumina HiSeq 2000. Template switching added a universal primer binding site, and the final cDNA carried a unique molecular identifier that allowed TCR cDNA molecules to be counted accurately. Specific primers in the conserved constant-segment region were used to synthesize first-strand cDNA for the TCR alpha and beta chains. Each cDNA library was double barcoded, with a SMART-Mk sample barcode plus Illumina barcodes, to control for contamination. TruSeq adapter sequences, together with Illumina sample barcodes, were added in two successive PCR steps. TCR alpha and beta cDNA libraries were sequenced on the Illumina HiSeq platform with custom primers. Turning to the authors' computational methods: Raw reads were processed with MiGEC to extract unique molecular identifiers, and MiXCR was used to determine CDR3 positions. For each individual, recombination models were inferred using an EM algorithm with the repgenHMM and IGoR tools. Shared clonotypes were analyzed with the tcR package in R, and sharing was normalized by the product of cloneset sizes. To study raw recombination without the effects of thymic and clonal selection, out-of-frame nonproductive sequences were analyzed. TCRdb reprocessing: public reads trimmed at Q25 with fastp, clones called with MiXCR, in-frame beta chains kept. Every entry covers one CDR3 protein and lists the most common genes and DNA from its rows. TCRdb, rather than the study authors, made the V and J calls. The sample table contains roughly 200,000 distinct CDR3 sequences; only one count was recorded for roughly 15% of them. Around 40% of the sample lies in the top ten.

Concerning this clonotype: What antigen it recognizes has not been identified. No much larger clonotype is one base removed from it; base qualities were not supplied.

Another study also made use of these data, one on T cells expressing NK-cell markers. The second publication reports: TCR beta-chain repertoires were profiled in sorted CD3+CD56+NKG2C+, CD3+CD56+NKG2C- and CD3+CD56-NKG2C+ T-cell subsets from fewer than 10 donors. Seven of the eight sequenced donors were HCMV-seropositive and one was HCMV-seronegative. In several experiments an anti-gammadeltaTCR antibody was added to restrict sorting to alphabetaTCR-expressing T cells. In a handful of donors, the dominant CD3+CD56+NKG2C+ clonotypes ranked among the top 10 CD8+ clonotypes, making up roughly 1.0-8% of CD8+ T cells. Those dominant clonotypes were again the most abundant among CD3+CD56-NKG2C+ cells in a handful of donors, at roughly 28.3-60.1%. Whether the expanded NKG2C-expressing T cell clones were specific for HCMV antigens was left unclear. Randomly selected healthy volunteers, three men and five women, were used as the eight sequenced donors. HCMV serostatus was determined by detecting HCMV-specific IgG in serum with a commercial ELISA kit. Reads were demultiplexed and grouped by UMI with MIGEC, and clonotypes were assembled and quantified with MiTCR. To remove erroneous sequences, TCR cDNA sequences were retained only when supported by two or more reads. Downstream repertoire analysis used the tcR package, and clonotypes were matched across fractions by CDR3 nucleotide sequence plus V segment. Antigen specificity was annotated against VDJdb with VDJmatch, allowing one amino acid substitution in CDR3.

The source of this sequence is a woman aged 18-30 years in good health. The specimen sequenced was CD8+ T cells sorted from blood. This receptor chain uses TRBV9 and TRBJ2-1, with 10 bases aligning to TRBD2. The CDR3 loop reads CASSPRIAGGKQFF. The DNA sequence reads TGTGCCAGCAGCCCTCGGATAGCGGGAGGAAAGCAGTTCTTC.